This T cell receptor beta chain was identified during a study of cytomegalovirus exposure and HLA in healthy donors. Germline lookup yields CDR1 SGHTA and CDR2 FQGTGA. Between the trimmed V and J ends, which lost 5 bases and 0 bases, there was a span of 14 bases. The CDR3 extends over 15 amino acids. It was with 60 Vbeta and 13 Jbeta primers that the PCR ran. Some clones are missing from TCRdb's copy, which holds only in-frame ones; the method was immunoSEQ multiplex PCR. The sample carries roughly 130,000 clones, around three fifths recorded once. The chain has TRBV7-3 and TRBJ2-7; D is perhaps TRBD1 (5 bases). This TCR was recovered from a male donor in good health and CMV-seronegative. The sequenced sample consisted of PBMCs. The CDR3 nucleotides are TGTGCCAGCAGCGTCCAGGGCTCGAGCTCCTACGAGCAGTACTTC. Amino acids: CASSVQGSSSYEQYF.